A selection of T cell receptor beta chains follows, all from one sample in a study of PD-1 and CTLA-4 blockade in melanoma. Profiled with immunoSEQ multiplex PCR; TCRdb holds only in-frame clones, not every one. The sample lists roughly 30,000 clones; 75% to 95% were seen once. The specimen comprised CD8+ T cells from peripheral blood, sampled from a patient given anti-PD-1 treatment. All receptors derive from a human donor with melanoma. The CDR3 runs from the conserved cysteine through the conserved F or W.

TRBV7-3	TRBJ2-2	CASRPTGSGELFF
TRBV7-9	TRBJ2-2	CASSEDRDAAGELFF
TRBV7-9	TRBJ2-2	CASDAGGELFF
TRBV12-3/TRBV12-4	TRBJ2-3	CASSLGLDTQYF
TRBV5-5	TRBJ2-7	CASSWTGGEQYF
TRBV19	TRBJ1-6	CASSIRDRVGSPLHF
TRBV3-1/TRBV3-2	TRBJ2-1	CASSLLDMGEAHNEQFF
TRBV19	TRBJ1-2	CASSNGYGYTF
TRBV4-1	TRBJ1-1	CASSQDRVQDFDTEAFF
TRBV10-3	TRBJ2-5	CAISERVGPQETQYF
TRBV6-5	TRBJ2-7	CASSSLTVSYEQYF
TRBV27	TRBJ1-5	CASSPGLDNQPQHF
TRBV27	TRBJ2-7	CASSLSTGISYEQYF
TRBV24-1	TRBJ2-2	CATSGPSTGELFF
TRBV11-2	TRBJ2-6	CASSAPFHDSGANVLTF
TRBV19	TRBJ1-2	CASSIQGDYGYTF
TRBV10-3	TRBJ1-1	CAIRGEGTEAFF
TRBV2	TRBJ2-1	CASKVEDNEQFF
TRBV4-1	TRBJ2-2	CASSQEGQGGTGELFF
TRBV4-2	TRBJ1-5	CASSPLSHSNQPQHF
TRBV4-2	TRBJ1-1	CASSQDRQGHTEAFF
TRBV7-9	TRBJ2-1	CASSMIAGVSEQFF
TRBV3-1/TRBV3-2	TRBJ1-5	CASSIEFPIHHQPQHF
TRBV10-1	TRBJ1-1	CASSESGSTEAFF
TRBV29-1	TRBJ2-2	CSVELAGVEGGELFF
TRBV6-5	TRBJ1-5	CASSDGPGNQPQHF
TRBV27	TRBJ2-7	CASSLTGVPDEQYF
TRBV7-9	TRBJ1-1	CAGSSGREVAFF
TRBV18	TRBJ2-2	CASSPPVQGANTGELFF
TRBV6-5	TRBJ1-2	CAGKGRQGPLYGYTF
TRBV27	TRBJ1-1	CASRGSNTEAFF
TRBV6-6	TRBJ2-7	CASTLYGDTSYEQYF
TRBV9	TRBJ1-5	CASGGYQPQHF
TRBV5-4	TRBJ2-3	CASSTGTGKDTQYF
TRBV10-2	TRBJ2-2	CASTSTGELFF
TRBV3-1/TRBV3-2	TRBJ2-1	CASSQETSGAYNEQFF
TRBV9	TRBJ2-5	CASSVGRGFTQETQYF
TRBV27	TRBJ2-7	CASSLSAAGAYEQYF
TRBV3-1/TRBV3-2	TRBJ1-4	CASSPESTNEKLFF
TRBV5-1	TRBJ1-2	CASSLGDAYGYTF
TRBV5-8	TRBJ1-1	CASSFYHRGGTEAFF
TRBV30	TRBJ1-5	CAWSPGGRQPQHF
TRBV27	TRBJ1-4	CASSPQGSTNEKLFF
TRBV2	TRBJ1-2	CASRAPGARDYGYTF
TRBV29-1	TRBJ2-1	CSVEGRNEQFF
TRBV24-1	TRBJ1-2	CATSEPGDRYGYTF
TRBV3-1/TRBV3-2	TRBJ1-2	CASSQSPNGYTF
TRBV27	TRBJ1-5	CASSPGARQPQHF